These 32 T cell receptor beta chains were all obtained from the same sample, sequenced in a study of tumor T cells in aggressive B-cell lymphoma. Sequencing used immunoSEQ multiplex PCR; TCRdb keeps in-frame clones, though not all of them. The table lists around 850 clones, roughly 78% of them singletons. Sequencing was carried out using tumor tissue. These receptors originate from an adult with diffuse large B cell lymphoma.

The sample holds a few counts of this clone. This chain connects TRBV7-9 to TRBJ2-1; D is perhaps TRBD1 (6 bases). Germline CDR1 reads SEHNR; CDR2 reads FQNEAQ (reference sequence). The CDR3 runs to 15 residues. With 5 bases removed from V and 5 bases from J, the gap between germline ends came to 16 bases. This CDR3 is CASSPTGGGNNEQFF. Here the CDR3 DNA reads TGTGCCAGCAGCCCGACAGGTGGGGGAAACAATGAGCAGTTCTTC.

This chain connects TRBV5-1 to TRBJ2-7; no definite D call. CDR3 length equals 14 residues. The germline V and J ends were trimmed by 0 bases and 0 bases, with 7 bases remaining between them. CDR1 is SGHRS and CDR2 is YFSETQ in the germline V gene. Here the CDR3 DNA reads TGCGCCAGCAGCTTGGACGTCGGCTCCTACGAGCAGTACTTC. Translated, it gives CASSLDVGSYEQYF.

The rearrangement joins TRBV11-3 to TRBJ2-2; 8 positions match TRBD1. J lost 4 bases, V lost 6 bases, and 7 bases had no gene match. Germline V gene sequence: CDR1 SGHNT, CDR2 YENEEA. The CDR3 extends over 15 amino acids. CDR3 sequence: CASSETGGRTGELFF. The CDR3 nucleotides read TGTGCCAGCAGTGAAACAGGGGGACGCACCGGGGAGCTGTTTTTT.

J is TRBJ2-1 and V is TRBV28, with D possibly TRBD2 on 6 matching bases. Trimming took off 6 bases at V and 2 bases at J, with 11 bases between the two ends. There are 14 residues in the CDR3. The germline V gene has CDR1 MDHEN and CDR2 SYDVKM. The CDR3 sequence is CASRTSRPYNEQFF. DNA of the CDR3: TGTGCCAGCAGGACTAGTCGCCCCTACAATGAGCAGTTCTTC.

The V and J genes are TRBV2 and TRBJ2-7; tentatively, D is TRBD2 (6 bases). The V and J ends lost 4 bases and 1 base respectively, with 11 bases between them. The CDR3 covers 14 residues. The germline CDR1 and CDR2 sequences are SNHLY and FYNNEI. The CDR3 region has the DNA TGTGCCAGCAGTGTGGGTAGCGGATCCTACGAGCAGTACTTC. This gives the protein CASSVGSGSYEQYF. Variable domain in full (rest from reference TRBV2 and TRBJ2-7): EPEVTQTPSHQVTQMGQEVILRCVPISNHLYFYWYRQILGQKVEFLVSFYNNEISEKSEIFDDQFSVERPDGSNFTLKIRSTKLEDSAMYFCASSVGSGSYEQYFGPGTRLTVT.

The chain has TRBV21-1 and TRBJ2-5; the table calls TRBD1, which could not be checked here. TRBV21-1 is deemed a pseudogene. There are 13 residues in the CDR3. Here the CDR3 DNA reads TGTGCCAGCAGCAAGGACAGGGAAGAGACCCAGTACTTC. This gives the protein CASSKDREETQYF.

The chain employs TRBV19 and TRBJ2-1, with D perhaps matching TRBD1 (5 bases). Germline values: CDR1 LNHDA, CDR2 SQIVND (reference sequence). The CDR3 is made up of 13 amino acids. V lost 6 bases, J lost 4 bases, and 10 bases lay in between. CDR3 nucleotides: TGTGCCAGTAGACTGGACAAGTACAATGAGCAGTTCTTC. Its translation: CASRLDKYNEQFF.

The J gene is TRBJ1-1, the V gene TRBV7-9; D gene unclear. Germline-derived CDR1 and CDR2 are SEHNR and FQNEAQ (reference sequence). V was cut by 8 bases and J by 1 base, with 17 bases left in between. The CDR3 sequence is 15 residues long. The CDR3 coding sequence is TGTGCCAGCGGAATATATACAGCTAAGAACACTGAAGCTTTCTTT. Protein: CASGIYTAKNTEAFF.

A few counts support this clone. The chain uses TRBV14 and TRBJ2-7; 11 positions agree with TRBD2. Germline V gene sequence: CDR1 SGHDN, CDR2 FVKESK. This CDR3 is 17 amino acids long. After removal of 0 bases from V and 2 bases from J, the junction contained 6 bases not matched to a gene. CDR3 in DNA: TGTGCCAGCAGCCAAGATCGCACTAGCGGGAGCCCCTACGAGCAGTACTTC. Translating gives CASSQDRTSGSPYEQYF.

This chain uses TRBV6-6 with TRBJ2-7; D gene ambiguous. The CDR3 is made up of 12 amino acids. Trimming left V 9 bases short and J 3 bases short, with 12 bases between. Germline V gene lookup returns CDR1 MNHNY and CDR2 SVGAGI (reference sequence). Here the CDR3 DNA reads TGTGCCAGTAGCCCTTTGGGCTACGAGCAGTACTTC. It encodes CASSPLGYEQYF.

This clone occurred once. The sample contains more than one DNA sequence encoding this CDR3. This rearrangement joins TRBV9 to TRBJ2-7; 7 nucleotides match TRBD2. Germline CDR1 is SGDLS and CDR2 is YYNGEE. The CDR3 runs 17 residues. V trimming: 3 bases; J trimming: 4 bases; junction bases outside the gene matches: 16. The CDR3: CASSAGVGREDSYEQYF. In DNA form, the CDR3 reads TGTGCCAGCAGCGCCGGGGTGGGACGGGAGGATAGTTACGAGCAGTACTTC.

This clone was observed a handful of times. The same CDR3 arises from other DNA sequences in this sample as well. The genes are TRBV14 and TRBJ2-7, with 7 bases identical to TRBD1. CDR1 and CDR2 from the germline V gene are SGHDN and FVKESK. The CDR3 sequence is 16 residues long. V was pared by 1 base and J by 2 bases, with 8 bases of the junction left unmatched. In nucleotides, the CDR3 is TGTGCCAGCAGCCAAGTGTGGGACAGAAATCCCTACGAGCAGTACTTC. Translation: CASSQVWDRNPYEQYF.

This clone was counted once. The CDR3 DNA sequence: TGCAGCGTTGAATCGGGGAGGGGTAACACTGAAGCTTTCTTT. As protein: CSVESGRGNTEAFF. V gene TRBV29-1 combines with J gene TRBJ1-1; a possible D gene is TRBD1 (5 bases). The CDR3 is made up of 14 amino acids. Trimming shortened V by 2 bases and J by 2 bases, and 12 bases separated the two germline ends. Germline CDR1 is SQVTM and CDR2 is ANQGSEA.

This sequence joins TRBV28 and TRBJ2-7; 7 bases line up with TRBD2. CDR1 MDHEN and CDR2 SYDVKM come from the germline V gene. There are 15 residues in the CDR3. V lost 8 bases, J lost 3 bases, and 13 bases stayed unmatched. The DNA of the CDR3 is TGTGCCAGCCTCCCGCCGACTAGCCCAGTCTACGAGCAGTACTTC. Amino acids: CASLPPTSPVYEQYF.

The chain employs TRBV28 and TRBJ2-5; D is perhaps TRBD1 (5 bases). The V gene lost 3 bases and the J gene lost 2 bases, with 10 bases spanning the gap. CDR1 is MDHEN, CDR2 SYDVKM, per germline. The CDR3 runs 14 residues. CDR3 nucleotides: TGTGCCAGCAGTTTTTTGGGGCAGCAAGAGACCCAGTACTTC. This sequence encodes CASSFLGQQETQYF.

V usage is TRBV27 and J usage is TRBJ2-2, with a tentative D call TRBD2 (6 bases). The CDR3 covers 15 residues. Looked up from germline, CDR1 is MNHEY and CDR2 is SMNVEV (reference sequence). V lost 3 bases, J lost 4 bases, and 12 bases lay in between. DNA for the CDR3: TGTGCCAGCAGTTTGACGGGAGTCGGCACCGGGGAGCTGTTTTTT. Translated, it gives CASSLTGVGTGELFF.

This clone occurred a few times. The chain couples TRBV5-1 to TRBJ1-1, with D perhaps TRBD1 (5 bases). The CDR3 is made up of 13 amino acids. Germline values: CDR1 SGHRS, CDR2 YFSETQ. V lost 5 bases to trimming and J lost 0 bases, with 8 bases between them. The CDR3 loop reads CASRSDMNTEAFF. CDR3 in DNA: TGCGCCAGCAGATCGGACATGAACACTGAAGCTTTCTTT.

The genes are TRBV5-1 and TRBJ2-7, with 9 bases matching TRBD1. Germline lookup yields CDR1 SGHRS and CDR2 YFSETQ. The CDR3 contains 13 residues. Germline trimming cut 7 bases from V and 6 bases from J; bases unmatched to any gene: 8. CDR3 bases: TGCGCCAGCGGAACAGGGGGCTCCGGCGAGCAGTACTTC. Translated, it gives CASGTGGSGEQYF.

The chain joins TRBV19 to TRBJ2-3; TRBD1 is a possible D gene (5 bases). Trimming pared 1 base from V and 5 bases from J, leaving 10 bases between. The CDR3 has 14 residues. Germline-derived CDR1 and CDR2 are LNHDA and SQIVND (reference sequence). CDR3 sequence reads: CASSIVGVGDTQYF. The CDR3 DNA sequence: TGTGCCAGTAGTATAGTAGGGGTTGGAGATACGCAGTATTTT.

The chain employs TRBV7-2 and TRBJ2-7; tentative D call: TRBD2 (7 bases). Between the trimmed V and J ends, which lost 3 bases and 4 bases, there was a span of 16 bases. Looked up from germline, CDR1 is SGHTA and CDR2 is FQGNSA. CDR3 length: 15 amino acids. The CDR3 region has the DNA TGTGCCAGCAGCTTTTATGCAGGGGAGGGGTACGAGCAGTACTTC. Translation: CASSFYAGEGYEQYF. The full variable domain, completed using reference TRBV7-2 and TRBJ2-7, is GAGVSQSPSNKVTEKGKDVELRCDPISGHTALYWYRQSLGQGLEFLIYFQGNSAPDKSGLPSDRFSAERTGGSVSTLTIQRTQQEDSAVYLCASSFYAGEGYEQYFGPGTRLTVT.

This chain joins TRBV7-3 and TRBJ2-3, with 9 bases identical to TRBD1. The CDR3 loop spans 16 amino acids. V gave up 5 bases and J gave up 4 bases; unmatched junction bases: 10. Germline V gene lookup returns CDR1 SGHTA and CDR2 FQGTGA. The CDR3 here is CASSPGDRAIADTQYF. DNA of the CDR3: TGTGCCAGCAGCCCTGGGGACAGGGCAATCGCAGATACGCAGTATTTT. The variable domain in full, with the rest retrieved from reference TRBV7-3 and TRBJ2-3, is GAGVSQTPSNKVTEKGKYVELRCDPISGHTALYWYRQSLGQGPEFLIYFQGTGAADDSGLPNDRFFAVRPEGSVSTLKIQRTERGDSAVYLCASSPGDRAIADTQYFGPGTRLTVL.

The chain employs TRBV7-3 and TRBJ1-1; D uncertain. V was shortened by 4 bases and J by 5 bases, with 26 bases between the two germline ends. Germline assignment: CDR1 SGHTA and CDR2 FQGTGA. The CDR3 covers 18 residues. The CDR3 sequence is CASSSLGMGSVEDTEAFF. The CDR3 DNA sequence: TGTGCCAGCAGCTCCCTCGGAATGGGGAGTGTGGAGGATACTGAAGCTTTCTTT.

This rearrangement joins TRBV27 to TRBJ2-3; TRBD2 agrees at 9 bases. The CDR3 covers 14 residues. Germline CDR1 reads MNHEY; CDR2 reads SMNVEV (reference sequence). Germline trimming cut 7 bases from V and 5 bases from J; bases unmatched to any gene: 7. The chain's CDR3 is CASKSSGSLDTQYF. CDR3 nucleotides: TGTGCCAGCAAGAGTAGCGGGAGCCTAGATACGCAGTATTTT.

This clone has only a few counts. V is TRBV6-5 and J is TRBJ2-1, with 7 bases aligning to TRBD2. Germline assignment: CDR1 MNHEY and CDR2 SVGAGI. With 8 bases clipped from V and 10 bases from J, the junction kept 5 bases outside the gene matches. CDR3 length: 11 residues. The CDR3 region is CASQGAGEQFF. The CDR3 DNA reads TGTGCCAGCCAGGGAGCGGGAGAGCAGTTCTTC.

CDR3 DNA sequence: TGTGCCAGCAGCTTAGCGGTAGCGGGAGGAGCCTACGAGCAGTACTTC. This sequence encodes CASSLAVAGGAYEQYF. This chain links TRBV7-9 with TRBJ2-7; TRBD2 matches 10 bases. With V trimmed by 0 bases and J by 2 bases, 4 bases remained unmatched. This CDR3 spans 16 amino acids. Germline-derived CDR1 and CDR2 are SEHNR and FQNEAQ (reference sequence).

The chain combines TRBV11-1 with TRBJ2-3, with D perhaps matching TRBD2 (5 bases). The CDR3 contains 14 residues. Germline V gives CDR1 SGHAT, CDR2 FQDESV (reference sequence). V was shortened by 4 bases and J by 5 bases, with 13 bases between the two germline ends. This CDR3 is CASSSGAGIDTQYF. As DNA, the CDR3 is TGTGCCAGCAGCTCGGGTGCGGGTATAGATACGCAGTATTTT.

The chain couples TRBV28 to TRBJ2-3; 11 bases are a match to TRBD2. The CDR3 consists of 14 residues. Germline-derived CDR1 and CDR2 are MDHEN and SYDVKM. Trimming took 5 bases from V and 5 from J; bases not matched to a gene: 3. The CDR3 loop is CASSPGLAGDTQYF. CDR3 coding DNA: TGTGCCAGCAGTCCCGGACTAGCGGGAGATACGCAGTATTTT.

The rearrangement uses TRBV28 and TRBJ1-1; D is unclear. In germline, CDR1 is MDHEN, CDR2 SYDVKM. The V and J ends lost 6 bases and 7 bases respectively, with 15 bases between them. The length of the CDR3 is 13 residues. DNA of the CDR3: TGTGCCAGCAGGTTCATGGGAGGGCGTGAAGCTTTCTTT. This gives the protein CASRFMGGREAFF.

The chain combines TRBV5-5 with TRBJ2-2; unclear D gene. This CDR3 contains 13 residues. Germline lookup yields CDR1 SGHKS and CDR2 YYEKEE (reference sequence). Between the trimmed V and J ends, which lost 4 bases and 7 bases, there was a span of 11 bases. In DNA, the CDR3 is TGTGCCAGCAGCCTCGCGCGGTACGGGGAGCTGTTTTTT. This encodes CASSLARYGELFF. The full variable domain, with the rest looked up from reference TRBV5-5 and TRBJ2-2, is DAGVTQSPTHLIKTRGQQVTLRCSPISGHKSVSWYQQVLGQGPQFIFQYYEKEERGRGNFPDRFSARQFPNYSSELNVNALLLGDSALYLCASSLARYGELFFGEGSRLTVL.

The rearrangement joins TRBV28 to TRBJ2-7; no clear D. Germline lookup yields CDR1 MDHEN and CDR2 SYDVKM. Trimming stripped 2 bases from V and 5 bases from J, with 16 bases between. There are 15 residues in the CDR3. The CDR3 region has the DNA TGTGCCAGCAGTTTAATGGTGAGCGTCTTCCACGAGCAGTACTTC. Translation gives CASSLMVSVFHEQYF.

The V call is TRBV30, the J call TRBJ1-1; D uncertain. Trimming removed 3 bases from V and 2 bases from J, with 13 bases in between. Per germline, CDR1 GTSNPN and CDR2 SVGIG (reference sequence). This CDR3 spans 14 amino acids. The CDR3 region has the DNA TGTGCCTGGAGAATGGGCACATTAAACACTGAAGCTTTCTTT. Its protein is CAWRMGTLNTEAFF.

This clone was recorded only once. V usage is TRBV29-1 and J usage is TRBJ1-6; D ambiguous. This CDR3 contains 14 residues. Germline V CDR1 and CDR2: SQVTM, ANQGSEA. Trimming took 5 bases from V and 17 from J, leaving 25 bases between them. The CDR3, as DNA: TGCAGCGTTCAGGAAGGAAGATATAATTCACTCTTCCACTTT. Residues: CSVQEGRYNSLFHF. Full variable domain (rest looked up from reference TRBV29-1 and TRBJ1-6): SAVISQKPSRDICQRGTSLTIQCQVDSQVTMMFWYRQQPGQSLTLIATANQGSEATYESGFVIDKFPISRPNLTFSTLTVSNMSPEDSSIYLCSVQEGRYNSLFHFGNGTRLTVT.